This entry is about one T cell receptor (beta chain). No antigen is known for it. No much larger clonotype is one base removed from it; base qualities were not supplied. Per the publication, the time point label means: baseline before oral tofacitinib. Peripheral blood and lesional scalp punch biopsies were obtained from patients with alopecia areata. PBMCs were isolated by density centrifugation and stained for CD3, CD4 and CD8, after which CD4+ and CD8+ T cells were sorted on a FACSAria. The library was built by means of the immunoSEQ multiplex PCR assay. To provide template for TCR sequencing, every sample had RNA extracted and reverse transcribed into cDNA. First-strand cDNA was synthesized with SuperScript III using a 2:1 mix of oligo-dT and random hexamers. A synthetic immune receptor repertoire was used to assess amplification bias, and residual bias was removed computationally. In the paper's pipeline: After raw reads were preprocessed to remove errors, the CDR3 was defined following IMGT conventions as running from the conserved cysteine to phenylalanine. To get clonality, Shannon entropy was normalized by log2 of the number of productive unique TCRs and the result was subtracted from 1. Whether each scalp clone was CD4 or CD8 was inferred by checking scalp TCRbeta sequences against the CD4 and CD8 repertoires from sorted blood. The table was pulled from immuneACCESS by TCRdb, which kept in-frame rearrangements only. Such tables lose some clones; where checked, under half of the loss comes from unresolved V genes, and the rest has no known cause. That table supplies the V and J calls and clone size; D and trimming were determined from the DNA. The sample includes about 180,000 clones, with roughly 60% observed a single time. More than 1.5% of the sample is held by the ten biggest clonotypes.

Its CDR3 holds 15 amino acids, cysteine through phenylalanine. Kept here is only the CDR3 DNA, which spans 45 bases and is read in frame from base 1. V is cut back by 6 bases and J by 8 bases, with 8 bases in the junction unmatched. According to the germline V gene, CDR1 reads SNHLY and CDR2 reads FYNNEI. These data belong to a study of CD8+ T cells in alopecia areata (dated by TCRdb to the late 2010s). With respect to the entire study: Treated patients were enrolled in an open-label pilot trial of oral tofacitinib at 5 to 10 mg twice daily for moderate-to-severe alopecia areata. immunoSEQ multiplex PCR using 35 Vbeta forward primers and 13 Jbeta reverse primers was used to amplify TCRbeta CDR3 regions. High-throughput TCRbeta sequencing was used to examine T cell clonal expansion in alopecia areata in both the C3H/HeJ mouse model and human patients. RNA was extracted with the PAXgene miRNA kit for fixed scalp, the miRNeasy kit for PBMCs, and the RNeasy kit for mouse skin. Biopsies were taken from tofacitinib-treated patients at baseline and at 4 and 24 weeks of treatment, and a later scalp biopsy was taken in several of the tofacitinib-treated patients. Tofacitinib was given for 6 to 18 months, followed by 6 months of follow-up off drug to assess delayed response and recurrence. On the human side, TCRbeta sequencing was run on scalp tissue and on sorted CD4+ and CD8+ peripheral blood T cells from healthy controls and from alopecia areata patients with either patchy or totalis/universalis disease. Clonality in the scalp was compared among normal scalp (n=4), patchy alopecia areata scalp (n=8), and alopecia totalis/universalis scalp (n=8). Study-wide conclusions, independent of this receptor: TCR sequences shared between patients were less clear than in mice, possibly partly because of HLA diversity in the patient population. Compared with normal scalp, lesional scalp, particularly in alopecia totalis/universalis, had higher clonality and more expanded CD8+ clones, which suggests antigenic drive. Scalp TCR repertoire analysis is complicated because resident alphabeta T cells in normal human skin are also sequenced, whereas mouse skin is dominated by gammadelta T cells.

This receptor chain uses TRBV2 and TRBJ2-1; 12 bases in between match TRBD2. The sample was CD4+ T cells sorted from blood, taken at week 0. The clonotype comes from a human donor with alopecia areata. The CDR3 region has the sequence CASRFGLAGSDEQFF. The DNA is as follows: TGTGCCAGCAGGTTCGGACTAGCGGGGTCGGATGAGCAGTTCTTC.